The present entry profiles one TCR beta chain with its context. The sample comes from a study of cytomegalovirus exposure and HLA in healthy donors. Healthy people donating bone marrow made up the donors. Vbeta (60) and Jbeta (13) primers were used in the PCR. Sequencing was performed with immunoSEQ multiplex PCR; in TCRdb, only in-frame clones are kept and a portion is missing. The sample includes some 85,000 clones, 76% of them seen just once. Germline loops: CDR1 MGHDK, CDR2 SYGVNS. CDR3 length: 14 amino acids. V lost 3 bases, J lost 7 bases, and 16 bases lay in between. The chain has TRBV25-1 and TRBJ2-7; weak D call: TRBD1 (6 bases). The sequencing sample was made of PBMCs. The source of this sequence is a male donor in good health and CMV-seronegative. Here the CDR3 reads CASSERYRDNEQYF. The CDR3 coding sequence is TGTGCCAGCAGTGAGCGTTACCGGGACAATGAGCAGTACTTC.